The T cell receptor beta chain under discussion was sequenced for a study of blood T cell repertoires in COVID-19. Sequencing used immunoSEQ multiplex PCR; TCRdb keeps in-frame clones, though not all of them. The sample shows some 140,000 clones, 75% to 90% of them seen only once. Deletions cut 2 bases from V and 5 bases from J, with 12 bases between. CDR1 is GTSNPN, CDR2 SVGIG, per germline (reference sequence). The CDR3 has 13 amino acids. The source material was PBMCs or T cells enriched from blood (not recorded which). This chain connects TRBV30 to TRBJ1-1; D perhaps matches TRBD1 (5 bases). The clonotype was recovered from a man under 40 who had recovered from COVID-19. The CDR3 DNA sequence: TGTGCCTGGAGTTTAGGGGTTGGGACTGAAGCTTTCTTT. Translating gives CAWSLGVGTEAFF.